This T cell receptor (beta chain) derives from a study of OX40 agonist ivuxolimab in advanced cancers. Study details: Eligibility admitted prior anti-PD-1, anti-PD-L1 or anti-CTLA-4 therapy; about 42% had some. Regarding the study as a whole: CD4+ T cells averaged fewer expanded clones than CD8+ T cells. At 0.1 to 3.0 mg/kg and by week 6, CD4+ and CD8+ T cells in the blood had expanded clonally.

Profiling relied on immunoSEQ multiplex PCR, and the TCRdb table lists in-frame clones only, not all of them. The sample shows roughly 28,000 clones, approximately 89% of them seen only once. A note on this clone: The target antigen is unknown.

This receptor was taken from an adult with an advanced solid tumor such as melanoma, head and neck, liver or kidney cancer. The source material was CD4+ or CD8+ T cells sorted from blood, sampled in a trial of the OX40 agonist ivuxolimab.

CDR3 nucleotides: TGTGCCTGGAGCCCAGGGGGAGGTGAAAAACTGTTTTTT. Its translation: CAWSPGGGEKLFF. The chain has TRBV30 and TRBJ1-4, with TRBD1 matching 7 bases. The CDR3 is 13 amino acids. V lost 3 bases to trimming and J lost 7 bases; unmatched junction nucleotides: 5. From germline, CDR1 is GTSNPN and CDR2 SVGIG (reference sequence).